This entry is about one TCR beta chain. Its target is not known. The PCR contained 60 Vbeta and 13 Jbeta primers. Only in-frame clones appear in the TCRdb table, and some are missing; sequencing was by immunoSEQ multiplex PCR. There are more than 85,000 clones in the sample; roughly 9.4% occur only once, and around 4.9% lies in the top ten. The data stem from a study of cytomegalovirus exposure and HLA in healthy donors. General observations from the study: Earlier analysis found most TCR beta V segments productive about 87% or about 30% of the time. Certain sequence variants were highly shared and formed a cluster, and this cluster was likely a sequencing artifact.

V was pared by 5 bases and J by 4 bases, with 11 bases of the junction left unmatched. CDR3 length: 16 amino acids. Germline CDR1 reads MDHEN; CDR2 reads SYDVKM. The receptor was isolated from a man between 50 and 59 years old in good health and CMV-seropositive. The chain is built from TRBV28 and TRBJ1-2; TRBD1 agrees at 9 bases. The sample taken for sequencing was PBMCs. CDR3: CASSALYGTGIYGYTF. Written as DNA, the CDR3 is TGTGCCAGCAGTGCACTTTACGGGACAGGGATCTATGGCTACACCTTC.